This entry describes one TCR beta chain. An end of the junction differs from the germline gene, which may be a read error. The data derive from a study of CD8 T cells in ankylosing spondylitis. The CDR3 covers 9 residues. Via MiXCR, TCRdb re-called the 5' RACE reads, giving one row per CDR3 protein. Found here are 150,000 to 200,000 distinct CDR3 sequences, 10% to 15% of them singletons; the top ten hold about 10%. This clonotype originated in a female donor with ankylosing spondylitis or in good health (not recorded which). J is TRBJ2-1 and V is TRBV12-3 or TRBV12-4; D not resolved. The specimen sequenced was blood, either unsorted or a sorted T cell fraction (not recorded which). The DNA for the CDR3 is TGTGCCAGCAGTCCCCCTTCTGTGTTC. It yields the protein CASSPPSVF.